This entry features one T cell receptor beta chain sequence. Its antigen is not known. A single record per CDR3 protein comes from TCRdb applying MiXCR to the RT-PCR reads. The sample holds over 400,000 distinct CDR3 sequences, roughly 11% seen once. The data were taken from a study of response to subunit inactivated influenza vaccine. Whole-study findings and limits: Each seasonal flu vaccination may recruit only limited new T cells, authors suggested.

V gave up 3 bases and J gave up 7 bases; unmatched junction bases: 9. Germline V gene data show CDR1 as LGHNA and CDR2 as YSLEER. The CDR3 loop spans 16 amino acids. The material was PBMCs from blood, obtained 40 to 50 days after vaccination. The rearrangement joins TRBV4-3 to TRBJ1-6, with 7 nucleotides matching TRBD1. The receptor's source is a man in his fifties or sixties who received an inactivated influenza vaccine. The CDR3, as DNA: TGCGCCAGCAGCCAGTATTGGCAGGGGGGGAATTCACCCCTCCACTTT. Translation: CASSQYWQGGNSPLHF.